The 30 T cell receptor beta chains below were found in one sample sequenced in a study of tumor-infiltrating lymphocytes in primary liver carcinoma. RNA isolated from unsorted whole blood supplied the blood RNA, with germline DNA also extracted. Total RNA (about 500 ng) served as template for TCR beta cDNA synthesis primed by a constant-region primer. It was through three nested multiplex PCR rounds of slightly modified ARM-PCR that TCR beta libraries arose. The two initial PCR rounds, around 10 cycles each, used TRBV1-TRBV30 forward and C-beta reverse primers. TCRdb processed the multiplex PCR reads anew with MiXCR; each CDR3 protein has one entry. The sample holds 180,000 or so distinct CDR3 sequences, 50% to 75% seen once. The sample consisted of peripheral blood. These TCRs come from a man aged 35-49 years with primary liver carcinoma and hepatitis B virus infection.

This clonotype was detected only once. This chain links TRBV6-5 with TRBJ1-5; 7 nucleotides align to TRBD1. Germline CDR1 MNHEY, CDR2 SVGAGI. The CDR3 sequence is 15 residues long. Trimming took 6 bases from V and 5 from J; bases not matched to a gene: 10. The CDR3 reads CASSPDRVSDQPQHF. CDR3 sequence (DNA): TGTGCCAGCAGCCCCGACAGGGTGAGCGATCAGCCCCAGCATTTT.

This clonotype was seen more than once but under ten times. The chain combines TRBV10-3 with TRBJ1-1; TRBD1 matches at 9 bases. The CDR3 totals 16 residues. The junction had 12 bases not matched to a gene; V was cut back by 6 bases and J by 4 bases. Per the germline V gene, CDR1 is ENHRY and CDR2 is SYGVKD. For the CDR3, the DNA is TGTGCCATCAGCCTAACAGGGGGCGGTGGAGGCACTGAAGCTTTCTTT. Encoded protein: CAISLTGGGGGTEAFF.

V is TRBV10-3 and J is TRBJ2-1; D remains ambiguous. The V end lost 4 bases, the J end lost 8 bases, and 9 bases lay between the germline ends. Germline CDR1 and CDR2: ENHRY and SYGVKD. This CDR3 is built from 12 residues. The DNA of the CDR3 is TGTGCCATCAGTGGTCCAGACGATGAGCAGTTCTTC. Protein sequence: CAISGPDDEQFF.

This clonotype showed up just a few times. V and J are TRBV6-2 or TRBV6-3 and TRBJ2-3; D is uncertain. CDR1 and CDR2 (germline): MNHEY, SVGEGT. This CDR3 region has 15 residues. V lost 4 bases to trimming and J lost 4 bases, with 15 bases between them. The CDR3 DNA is TGTGCCAGCAGTTCGTCAGGTACCACTCCAGATACGCAGTATTTT. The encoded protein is CASSSSGTTPDTQYF.

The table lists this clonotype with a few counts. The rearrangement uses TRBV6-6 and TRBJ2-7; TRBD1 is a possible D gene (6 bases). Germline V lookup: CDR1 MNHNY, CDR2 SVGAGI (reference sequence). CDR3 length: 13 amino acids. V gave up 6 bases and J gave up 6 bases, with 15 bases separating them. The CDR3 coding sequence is TGTGCCAGCAGAAGGGGGTCAGGGAGCGAGCAGTACTTC. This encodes CASRRGSGSEQYF.

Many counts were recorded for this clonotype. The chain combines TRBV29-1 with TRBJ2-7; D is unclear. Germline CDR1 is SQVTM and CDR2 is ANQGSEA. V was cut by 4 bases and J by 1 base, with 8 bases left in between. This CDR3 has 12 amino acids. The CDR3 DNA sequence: TGCAGCGTTGCGGTGGATTCCTACGAGCAGTACTTC. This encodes CSVAVDSYEQYF.

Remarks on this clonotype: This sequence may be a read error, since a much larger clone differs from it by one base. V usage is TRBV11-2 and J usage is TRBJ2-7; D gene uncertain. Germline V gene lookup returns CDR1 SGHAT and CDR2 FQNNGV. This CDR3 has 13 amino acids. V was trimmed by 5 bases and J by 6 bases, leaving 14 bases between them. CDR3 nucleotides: TGTGCCAGCAGCCACGGCTCCCTCTTCGAGCAGTACTTC. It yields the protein CASSHGSLFEQYF.

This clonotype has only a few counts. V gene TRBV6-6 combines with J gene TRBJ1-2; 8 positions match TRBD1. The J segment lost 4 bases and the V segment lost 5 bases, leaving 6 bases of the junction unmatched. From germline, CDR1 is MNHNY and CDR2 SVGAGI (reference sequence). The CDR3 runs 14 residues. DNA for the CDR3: TGTGCCAGCAGTCCTCCCGGACAGGGCTATGGCTACACCTTC. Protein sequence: CASSPPGQGYGYTF.

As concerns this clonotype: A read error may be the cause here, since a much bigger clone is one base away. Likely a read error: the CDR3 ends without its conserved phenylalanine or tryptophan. The DNA of the CDR3 is TGTGCCAGCAGCCCGGACAGGGCCACCCGGTTGACCCAGTACTCC. It translates to CASSPDRATRLTQYS. The J gene is TRBJ2-5, the V gene TRBV11-2; 8 bases match TRBD1. The germline gives CDR1 SGHAT, CDR2 FQNNGV. V shed 5 bases and J 7 bases; nucleotides not matched to a gene: 12. CDR3 length: 15 amino acids.

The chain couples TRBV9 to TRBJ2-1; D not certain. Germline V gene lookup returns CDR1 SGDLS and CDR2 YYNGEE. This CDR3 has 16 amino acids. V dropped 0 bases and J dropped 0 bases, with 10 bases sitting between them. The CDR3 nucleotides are TGTGCCAGCAGCGTAGATTCCAGAGTCTCCTACAATGAGCAGTTCTTC. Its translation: CASSVDSRVSYNEQFF.

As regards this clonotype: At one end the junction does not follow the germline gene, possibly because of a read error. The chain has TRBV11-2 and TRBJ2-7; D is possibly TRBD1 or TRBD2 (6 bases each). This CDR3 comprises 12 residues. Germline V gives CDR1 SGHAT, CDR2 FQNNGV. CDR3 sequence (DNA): TGTGCCAGCAGCCTGGGGGGCTACGAGCAGAACTTC. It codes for CASSLGGYEQNF.

The CDR3, as DNA: TGTGCCAGCAGCTTGACAGGGAGAAGTGAGCAGTTCTTC. Protein sequence: CASSLTGRSEQFF. The chain has TRBV13 and TRBJ2-1; 7 nucleotides align to TRBD1. CDR3 length equals 13 residues. J gave up 9 bases and V 3 bases, and 5 bases lay outside the gene matches. Germline loops: CDR1 PRHDT, CDR2 FYEKMQ (reference sequence). The full variable domain, with the rest looked up from reference TRBV13 and TRBJ2-1, is AAGVIQSPRHLIKEKRETATLKCYPIPRHDTVYWYQQGPGQDPQFLISFYEKMQSDKGSIPDRFSAQQFSDYHSELNMSSLELGDSALYFCASSLTGRSEQFFGPGTRLTVL.

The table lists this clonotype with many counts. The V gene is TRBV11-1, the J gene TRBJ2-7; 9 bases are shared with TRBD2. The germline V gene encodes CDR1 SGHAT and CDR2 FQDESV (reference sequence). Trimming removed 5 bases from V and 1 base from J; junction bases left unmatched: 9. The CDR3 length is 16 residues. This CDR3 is CASSNPGAGGSYEQYF. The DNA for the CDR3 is TGTGCCAGCAGCAATCCTGGAGCGGGAGGTTCCTACGAGCAGTACTTC. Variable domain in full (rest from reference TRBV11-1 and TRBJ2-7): EAEVAQSPRYKITEKSQAVAFWCDPISGHATLYWYRQILGQGPELLVQFQDESVVDDSQLPKDRFSAERLKGVDSTLKIQPAELGDSAMYLCASSNPGAGGSYEQYFGPGTRLTVT.

The CDR3 region is CASSEGSSGLSYEQFF. CDR3 in DNA: TGTGCCAGCAGTGAGGGGTCTAGCGGGCTCTCCTACGAGCAGTTCTTC. This chain uses TRBV2 with TRBJ2-1, with 8 bases that match TRBD2. The germline V gene has CDR1 SNHLY and CDR2 FYNNEI. This CDR3 is 16 amino acids long. Losses at the gene ends were 3 bases for V and 10 bases for J; bases not matched to a gene: 14.

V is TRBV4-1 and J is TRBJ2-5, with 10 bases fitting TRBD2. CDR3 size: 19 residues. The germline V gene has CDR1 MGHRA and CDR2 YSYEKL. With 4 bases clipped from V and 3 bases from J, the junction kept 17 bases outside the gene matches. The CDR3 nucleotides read TGCGCCAGCAGCCCAGGCTGGATGCTAGCGGGAGAGGCGAAAGAGACCCAGTACTTC. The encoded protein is CASSPGWMLAGEAKETQYF.

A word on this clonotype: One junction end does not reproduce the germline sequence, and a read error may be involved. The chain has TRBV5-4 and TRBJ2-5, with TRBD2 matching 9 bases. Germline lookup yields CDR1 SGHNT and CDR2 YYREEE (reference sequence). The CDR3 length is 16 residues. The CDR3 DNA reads TGTACCAGCAGCTTTGGTAGCGGGAGACCCGGGGAGACCCAGTACTTC. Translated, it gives CTSSFGSGRPGETQYF.

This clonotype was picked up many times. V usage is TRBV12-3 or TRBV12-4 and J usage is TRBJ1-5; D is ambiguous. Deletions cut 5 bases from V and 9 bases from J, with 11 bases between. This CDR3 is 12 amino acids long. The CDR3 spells CASSPWTGPQHF. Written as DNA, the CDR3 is TGTGCCAGCAGTCCCTGGACCGGGCCCCAGCATTTT.

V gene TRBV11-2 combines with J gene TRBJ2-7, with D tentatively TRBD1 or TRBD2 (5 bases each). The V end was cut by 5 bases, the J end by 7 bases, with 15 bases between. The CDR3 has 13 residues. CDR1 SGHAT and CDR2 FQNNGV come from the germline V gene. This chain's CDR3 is CASSILGTKEQYF. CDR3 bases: TGTGCCAGCAGCATATTGGGGACGAAAGAGCAGTACTTC.

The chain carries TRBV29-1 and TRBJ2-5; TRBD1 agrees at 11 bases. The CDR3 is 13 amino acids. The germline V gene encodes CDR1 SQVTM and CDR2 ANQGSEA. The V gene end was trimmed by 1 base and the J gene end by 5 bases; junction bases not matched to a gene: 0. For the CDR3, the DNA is TGCAGCGTTGAAGGGGACAGGGGGGAGACCCAGTACTTC. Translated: CSVEGDRGETQYF.

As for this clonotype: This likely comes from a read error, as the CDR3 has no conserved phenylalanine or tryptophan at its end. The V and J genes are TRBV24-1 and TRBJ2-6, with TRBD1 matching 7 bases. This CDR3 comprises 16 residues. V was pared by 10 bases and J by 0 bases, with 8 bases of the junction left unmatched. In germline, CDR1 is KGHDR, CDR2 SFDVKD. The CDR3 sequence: CATGDSLFSGANVLTS. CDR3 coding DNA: TGTGCCACAGGGGACAGCCTCTTCTCTGGGGCCAACGTCCTGACTTCC.

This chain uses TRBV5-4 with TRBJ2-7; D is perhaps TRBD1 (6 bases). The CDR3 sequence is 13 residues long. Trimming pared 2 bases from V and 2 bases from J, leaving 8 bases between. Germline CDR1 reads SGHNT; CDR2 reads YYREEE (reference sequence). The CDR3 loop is CASSLTGTYEQYF. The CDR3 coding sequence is TGTGCCAGCAGCTTAACAGGGACCTACGAGCAGTACTTC.

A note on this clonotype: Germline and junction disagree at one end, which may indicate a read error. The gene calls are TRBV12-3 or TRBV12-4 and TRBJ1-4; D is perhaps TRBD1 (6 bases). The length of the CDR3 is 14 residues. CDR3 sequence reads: CVSSNRDLAEKLFF. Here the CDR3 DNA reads TGTGTCAGCAGTAACAGGGACCTGGCTGAAAAACTGTTTTTT.

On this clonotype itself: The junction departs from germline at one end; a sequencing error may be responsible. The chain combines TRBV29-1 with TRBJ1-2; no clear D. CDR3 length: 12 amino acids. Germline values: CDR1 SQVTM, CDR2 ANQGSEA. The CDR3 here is CSVGPINYCYTF. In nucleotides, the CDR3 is TGCAGCGTTGGACCGATTAACTATTGCTACACCTTC.

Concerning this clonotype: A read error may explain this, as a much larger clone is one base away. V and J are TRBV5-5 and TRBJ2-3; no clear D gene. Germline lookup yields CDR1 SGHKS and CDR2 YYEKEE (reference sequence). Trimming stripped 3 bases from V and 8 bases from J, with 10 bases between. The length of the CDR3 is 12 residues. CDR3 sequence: CASSSSSGTQYF. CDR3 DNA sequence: TGTGCCAGCAGCTCAAGCTCAGGTACGCAGTATTTT.

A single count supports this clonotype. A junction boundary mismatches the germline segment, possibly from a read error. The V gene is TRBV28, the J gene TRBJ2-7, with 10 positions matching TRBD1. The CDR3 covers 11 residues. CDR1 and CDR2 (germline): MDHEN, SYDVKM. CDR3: CASRSTGGVHF. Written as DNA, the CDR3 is TGTGCCAGCAGGTCGACAGGGGGCGTCCACTTC.

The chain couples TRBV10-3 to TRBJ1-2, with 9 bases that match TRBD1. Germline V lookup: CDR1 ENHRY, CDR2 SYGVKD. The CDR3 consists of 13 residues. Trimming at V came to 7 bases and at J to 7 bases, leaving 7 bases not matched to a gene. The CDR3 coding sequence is TGTGCCATCACGTGGGACAGGGATACTGGCTACACCTTC. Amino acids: CAITWDRDTGYTF.

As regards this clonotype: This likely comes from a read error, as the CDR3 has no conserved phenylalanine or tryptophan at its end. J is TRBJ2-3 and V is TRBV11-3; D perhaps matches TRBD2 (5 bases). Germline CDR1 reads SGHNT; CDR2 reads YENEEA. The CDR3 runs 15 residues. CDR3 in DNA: TGTGCCGGCAGCTTAGAGGGAAGGTCGGGGGATACGCAGTATTAT. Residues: CAGSLEGRSGDTQYY.

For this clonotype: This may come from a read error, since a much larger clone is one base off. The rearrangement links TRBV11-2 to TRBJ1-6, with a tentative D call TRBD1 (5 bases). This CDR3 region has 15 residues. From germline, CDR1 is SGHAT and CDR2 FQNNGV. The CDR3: CASCLGTGLNSPLHF. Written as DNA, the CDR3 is TGTGCCAGCTGCTTAGGTACAGGATTAAATTCACCCCTCCACTTT.

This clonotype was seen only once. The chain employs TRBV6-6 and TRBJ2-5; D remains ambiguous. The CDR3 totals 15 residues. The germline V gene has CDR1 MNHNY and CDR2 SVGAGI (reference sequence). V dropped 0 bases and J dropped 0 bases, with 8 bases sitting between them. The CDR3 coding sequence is TGTGCCAGCAGTTACTCGGCAGTTTACCAAGAGACCCAGTACTTC. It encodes CASSYSAVYQETQYF.

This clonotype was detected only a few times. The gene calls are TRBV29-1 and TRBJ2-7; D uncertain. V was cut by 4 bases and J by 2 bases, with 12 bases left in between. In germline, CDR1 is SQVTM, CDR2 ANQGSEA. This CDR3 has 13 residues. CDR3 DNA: TGCAGCGTTGTTCAGCTTCAACCCTACGAGCAGTACTTC. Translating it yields CSVVQLQPYEQYF.